This T cell receptor beta chain was retrieved from a study of T cell clonality in common variable immunodeficiency. Study-wide findings and caveats: CVID patient heterogeneity limited repertoire-clinical complication correlations.

Repertoires were generated with immunoSEQ multiplex PCR, while TCRdb's copy carries only in-frame clones and drops some. Sampling found tens of thousands of clones, none seen once. This clone came up many times. Antigen: not known. The missing CDR3 end, 3 residues past where the read stops, is filled in from the germline J gene. Germline CDR1 is KGHSH and CDR2 is LQKENI. There are 12 residues in the CDR3. Both groups were predominantly of Caucasian heritage. The sample was peripheral blood mononuclear cells. The chain joins TRBV18 to TRBJ1-2, with unresolved D. This clonotype originated in a person aged 18 to 69 in good health. CDR3 amino acids: CASSPPAGGYTF. The covered CDR3 bases are TGTGCCAGCTCACCACCGGCGGGGGGC.